Ten or more counts support the clone carrying this TCR beta chain. Its specificity is unknown. This record comes from a study of CD8 T cells in ankylosing spondylitis. General study points: What appeared characteristic of ankylosing spondylitis blood was a TCR beta motif of about eight highly homologous variants.

The CDR3 is 13 amino acids. Germline V gene data show CDR1 as WSHSY and CDR2 as SAAADI. Trimming left V 5 bases short and J 12 bases short, with 17 bases between. From the 5' RACE reads, TCRdb called clonotypes with MiXCR, one entry per CDR3 protein. Here the sample spans some 840,000 distinct CDR3 sequences, 10% to 15% being singletons. This sequence joins TRBV10-2 and TRBJ2-1, with a weak D call TRBD1 (6 bases). The specimen was blood, either unsorted or a sorted T cell fraction (not recorded which). This receptor was taken from a male donor with ankylosing spondylitis. CDR3 sequence reads: CASSSTSGVGQFF. The CDR3 bases are TGCGCCAGCAGTTCCACTTCAGGGGTTGGGCAGTTCTTC.